Shown below are 31 T cell receptor beta chains from a single sample sequenced in a study of T cell responses to AZD1222 COVID-19 vaccine. Generated by immunoSEQ multiplex PCR, the TCRdb table keeps only in-frame clones and is missing some. The repertoire includes some 140,000 clones, around nine tenths of them detected once, and about 2% sits in the top ten. Material: peripheral blood, obtained on day 0 of AZD1222 vaccination. These receptors originate from an adult in good health.

The DNA of the CDR3 is TGTGCCAGCAGTGATACAGGGTCGCAACGGAATCAGCCCCAGCATTTT. This sequence encodes CASSDTGSQRNQPQHF. The chain recombines TRBV2 with TRBJ1-5, with D possibly TRBD1 on 6 matching bases. The CDR3 length is 16 residues. V shed 3 bases and J shed 4 bases, with 16 bases lying between them. The germline V gene has CDR1 SNHLY and CDR2 FYNNEI.

This chain joins TRBV5-4 and TRBJ1-1; D unresolved. CDR1 SGHNT and CDR2 YYREEE come from the germline V gene (reference sequence). CDR3 length: 12 residues. The germline V and J ends were trimmed by 5 bases and 2 bases, with 7 bases remaining between them. CDR3 nucleotide sequence: TGTGCCAGCAGGAACCTTAACACTGAAGCTTTCTTT. This encodes CASRNLNTEAFF.

The chain combines TRBV5-1 with TRBJ1-1; D gene unclear. Trimming took off 0 bases at V and 0 bases at J, with 9 bases between the two ends. Germline-derived CDR1 and CDR2 are SGHRS and YFSETQ. The CDR3 has 15 residues. The CDR3 bases are TGCGCCAGCAGCTTGGAGGCAGGATTGAACACTGAAGCTTTCTTT. Its protein is CASSLEAGLNTEAFF.

The rearrangement links TRBV28 to TRBJ2-3; 9 nucleotides line up with TRBD2. The germline CDR1 and CDR2 sequences are MDHEN and SYDVKM. The V and J ends lost 8 bases and 0 bases, in that order; junction bases with no gene match: 3. The CDR3 consists of 14 residues. CDR3 sequence (DNA): TGTGCCAGCCGTACTAGCGGGAGCACAGATACGCAGTATTTT. Encoded protein: CASRTSGSTDTQYF.

The chain couples TRBV6-4 to TRBJ1-2; D is unresolved. Germline V CDR1 and CDR2: MRHNA, SNTAGT. This CDR3 is 12 amino acids long. V dropped 0 bases and J dropped 3 bases, with 2 bases sitting between them. The chain's CDR3 is CASSDSHYGYTF. CDR3 nucleotides: TGTGCCAGCAGTGACTCACACTATGGCTACACCTTC.

This clone showed up just a few times. At the DNA level, this CDR3 is encoded by other sequences in the same sample as well. This sequence joins TRBV4-2 and TRBJ1-3, with D uncertain. The CDR3 consists of 16 residues. CDR1 LGHNA and CDR2 YNFKEQ come from the germline V gene. V lost 0 bases and J 0 bases, leaving 9 bases between the germline ends. The CDR3 sequence is CASSQDTRGSGNTIYF. CDR3 in DNA: TGTGCCAGCAGCCAAGATACCCGAGGCTCTGGAAACACCATATATTTT.

The chain employs TRBV24-1 and TRBJ2-1; TRBD1 aligns across 10 bases. Germline V gives CDR1 KGHDR, CDR2 SFDVKD. The CDR3 extends over 15 amino acids. V trimming: 4 bases; J trimming: 9 bases; junction bases outside the gene matches: 8. The CDR3, as DNA: TGTGCCACCAGTGAGGGGACAGGGGTTGTGGCTGAGCAGTTCTTC. Translation gives CATSEGTGVVAEQFF.

The chain uses TRBV7-9 and TRBJ2-5, with D uncertain. V lost 0 bases to trimming and J lost 4 bases, with 12 bases between them. In germline, CDR1 is SEHNR, CDR2 FQNEAQ (reference sequence). The CDR3 has 15 residues. The CDR3 DNA reads as TGTGCCAGCAGCTTAGCGCGATCGACCCGAGAGACCCAGTACTTC. It translates to CASSLARSTRETQYF.

The chain is built from TRBV5-6 and TRBJ1-6; no firm D call. The length of the CDR3 is 16 residues. The V and J ends lost 3 bases and 0 bases respectively, with 10 bases between them. The germline gives CDR1 SGHDT, CDR2 YYEEEE. CDR3 DNA sequence: TGTGCCAGCAGCTCAGAGGTAGGCTCCTATAATTCACCCCTCCACTTT. Encoded protein: CASSSEVGSYNSPLHF. Looking up the rest from reference TRBV5-6 and TRBJ1-6 gives the full variable domain: DAGVTQSPTHLIKTRGQQVTLRCSPKSGHDTVSWYQQALGQGPQFIFQYYEEEERQRGNFPDRFSGHQFPNYSSELNVNALLLGDSALYLCASSSEVGSYNSPLHFGNGTRLTVT.

The V call is TRBV30, the J call TRBJ2-2; the D is unclear. Trimming took off 4 bases at V and 8 bases at J, with 8 bases between the two ends. This CDR3 is built from 11 residues. Germline-derived CDR1 and CDR2 are GTSNPN and SVGIG (reference sequence). In DNA, the CDR3 is TGTGCCTGGACCCCTTCTGGGGAGCTGTTTTTT. It codes for CAWTPSGELFF.

The chain links TRBV27 to TRBJ2-7, with TRBD2 matching over 7 bases. Germline trimming cut 2 bases from V and 4 bases from J; bases unmatched to any gene: 8. This CDR3 region has 15 residues. Germline V gives CDR1 MNHEY, CDR2 SMNVEV (reference sequence). DNA of the CDR3: TGTGCCAGCAGTTTACAGGCGGGAGAGACATACGAGCAGTACTTC. Translating gives CASSLQAGETYEQYF.

Relative to its sample, this clone is medium-sized. This chain uses TRBV18 with TRBJ1-1; D uncertain. Between the trimmed V and J ends, which lost 6 bases and 6 bases, there was a span of 11 bases. The CDR3 extends over 12 amino acids. The germline gives CDR1 KGHSH, CDR2 LQKENI. The CDR3 DNA reads as TGTGCCAGCTCCCCAGCGGGTGCTGAAGCTTTCTTT. Residues: CASSPAGAEAFF.

The chain couples TRBV19 to TRBJ2-7; D gene ambiguous. The CDR3 contains 13 residues. Germline CDR1 is LNHDA and CDR2 is SQIVND (reference sequence). V gave up 1 base and J gave up 6 bases, with 10 bases separating them. In DNA form, the CDR3 reads TGTGCCAGTAGTATAGGGGGTTTCTTCGAGCAGTACTTC. Its translation: CASSIGGFFEQYF.

This clone was seen just once. The rearrangement links TRBV5-1 to TRBJ2-3; D not resolved. Germline loops: CDR1 SGHRS, CDR2 YFSETQ. The V end was cut by 0 bases, the J end by 4 bases, with 15 bases between. The CDR3 contains 16 residues. CDR3 nucleotide sequence: TGCGCCAGCAGCTTGGGTCTAATTATAGACGCAGATACGCAGTATTTT. The encoded protein is CASSLGLIIDADTQYF.

The rearrangement links TRBV10-3 to TRBJ2-7, with TRBD1 matching 9 bases. The CDR3 extends over 15 amino acids. In germline, CDR1 is ENHRY, CDR2 SYGVKD. CDR3 residues: CPIIQTPTGGYEQYF. CDR3 coding DNA: TGTCCAATAATACAAACCCCGACAGGGGGATACGAGCAGTACTTC.

The rearrangement joins TRBV19 to TRBJ2-5; D remains ambiguous. Per germline, CDR1 LNHDA and CDR2 SQIVND (reference sequence). This CDR3 spans 15 amino acids. The V end lost 1 base, the J end lost 7 bases, and 16 bases lay between the germline ends. The CDR3: CASSIGVSRMGTQYF. In DNA, the CDR3 is TGTGCCAGTAGTATAGGAGTGAGTAGAATGGGGACCCAGTACTTC.

The chain uses TRBV7-2 and TRBJ1-1, with 7 bases matching TRBD1. The germline gives CDR1 SGHTA, CDR2 FQGNSA. This CDR3 spans 14 amino acids. The ends lost 4 bases at V and 0 bases at J; junction bases unmatched: 2. The CDR3 sequence is CASSSGGVNTEAFF. In DNA form, the CDR3 reads TGTGCCAGCAGCTCAGGGGGAGTGAACACTGAAGCTTTCTTT.

The chain employs TRBV2 and TRBJ1-5; tentative D call: TRBD1 (5 bases). The CDR3 sequence is 15 residues long. Germline V gives CDR1 SNHLY, CDR2 FYNNEI. The germline V and J ends were trimmed by 6 bases and 4 bases, with 16 bases remaining between them. This CDR3 reads CASSGGDWGNQPQHF. The CDR3 DNA reads as TGTGCCAGCAGCGGAGGGGACTGGGGAAATCAGCCCCAGCATTTT.

In this sample, this clone turned up a few times. The chain employs TRBV6-1 and TRBJ2-7; TRBD1 aligns across 8 bases. Per the germline V gene, CDR1 is MNHNS and CDR2 is SASEGT. This CDR3 is 16 amino acids long. V lost 2 bases and J lost 2; bases outside the gene matches: 8. The CDR3: CASSELGRDRTYEQYF. Here the CDR3 DNA reads TGTGCCAGCAGTGAATTGGGCCGGGACAGGACCTACGAGCAGTACTTC.

The chain is built from TRBV5-7 and TRBJ2-2, with 9 bases aligning to TRBD1. TRBV5-7 is filed as an ORF, its function uncertain. V trimming: 2 bases; J trimming: 6 bases; junction bases outside the gene matches: 17. This CDR3 is 19 amino acids long. CDR3 residues: CASSFSGYWPGDRAGELFF. CDR3 DNA: TGTGCCAGCAGCTTTTCTGGGTACTGGCCGGGGGACAGGGCCGGGGAGCTGTTTTTT.

This chain joins TRBV9 and TRBJ1-1; TRBD1 is a possible D gene (5 bases). Between the trimmed V and J ends, which lost 4 bases and 2 bases, there was a span of 18 bases. Germline values: CDR1 SGDLS, CDR2 YYNGEE. This CDR3 spans 16 amino acids. Here the CDR3 DNA reads TGTGCCAGCAGCCCCCCCCTGGGGGTTCTTAACACTGAAGCTTTCTTT. This sequence encodes CASSPPLGVLNTEAFF. The variable domain in full, completed from reference TRBV9 and TRBJ1-1, reads DSGVTQTPKHLITATGQRVTLRCSPRSGDLSVYWYQQSLDQGLQFLIQYYNGEERAKGNILERFSAQQFPDLHSELNLSSLELGDSALYFCASSPPLGVLNTEAFFGQGTRLTVV.

The rearrangement links TRBV4-1 to TRBJ1-1, with D unclear. The ends were cut back, 0 bases at V and 0 bases at J, with 14 bases in the middle. This CDR3 is built from 17 residues. Per germline, CDR1 MGHRA and CDR2 YSYEKL. Written as DNA, the CDR3 is TGCGCCAGCAGCCAAGAGCTGGGCGGACTAGTGAACACTGAAGCTTTCTTT. Translated, it gives CASSQELGGLVNTEAFF.

The chain carries TRBV6-5 and TRBJ1-2, with D tentatively TRBD1 (5 bases). Trimming left V 7 bases short and J 2 bases short, with 11 bases between. This CDR3 is 13 amino acids long. Germline CDR1 is MNHEY and CDR2 is SVGAGI. The CDR3 nucleotides read TGTGCCAGCAAACAGGACCTCAACTATGGCTACACCTTC. Translation gives CASKQDLNYGYTF.

The chain combines TRBV27 with TRBJ1-6; D unresolved. Trimming pared 5 bases from V and 2 bases from J, leaving 13 bases between. Germline V gene data show CDR1 as MNHEY and CDR2 as SMNVEV (reference sequence). This CDR3 is built from 16 residues. CDR3 region: CASSPTGEAYNSPLHF. The CDR3 DNA reads TGTGCCAGCAGTCCGACCGGGGAAGCCTATAATTCACCCCTCCACTTT.

V usage is TRBV11-2 and J usage is TRBJ1-4; no clear D gene. Trimming removed 6 bases from V and 8 bases from J, with 10 bases in between. The germline V gene has CDR1 SGHAT and CDR2 FQNNGV. CDR3 size: 12 residues. The CDR3 sequence is CASSKVGEKLFF. CDR3 bases: TGTGCCAGCAGTAAAGTTGGAGAAAAACTGTTTTTT.

The rearrangement links TRBV19 to TRBJ1-1; D may be TRBD1 (5 bases). CDR1 is LNHDA, CDR2 SQIVND, per germline (reference sequence). Trimming took 8 bases from V and 1 from J, leaving 17 bases between them. The CDR3 loop spans 15 amino acids. CDR3 in amino acids: CASRWRDLQNTEAFF. Written as DNA, the CDR3 is TGTGCCAGTCGATGGCGGGACCTCCAGAACACTGAAGCTTTCTTT. Supplemented by reference TRBV19 and TRBJ1-1, the full variable domain reads DGGITQSPKYLFRKEGQNVTLSCEQNLNHDAMYWYRQDPGQGLRLIYYSQIVNDFQKGDIAEGYSVSREKKESFPLTVTSAQKNPTAFYLCASRWRDLQNTEAFFGQGTRLTVV.

The chain has TRBV7-9 and TRBJ1-6; the D is unclear. Trimming took off 5 bases at V and 8 bases at J, with 10 bases between the two ends. CDR3 length: 13 residues. Germline lookup yields CDR1 SEHNR and CDR2 FQNEAQ (reference sequence). CDR3 DNA: TGTGCCAGCAGCGAATTGAGCGATTCACCCCTCCACTTT. This translates into CASSELSDSPLHF. Variable domain in full (rest from reference TRBV7-9 and TRBJ1-6): DTGVSQNPRHKITKRGQNVTFRCDPISEHNRLYWYRQTLGQGPEFLTYFQNEAQLEKSRLLSDRFSAERPKGSFSTLEIQRTEQGDSAMYLCASSELSDSPLHFGNGTRLTVT.

The chain employs TRBV29-1 and TRBJ2-7; unclear D gene. Germline values: CDR1 SQVTM, CDR2 ANQGSEA. With 3 bases removed from V and 5 bases from J, the gap between germline ends came to 8 bases. The CDR3 loop spans 11 amino acids. In DNA form, the CDR3 reads TGCAGCGTTGAGGTAAGCGACGAGCAGTACTTC. This codes for CSVEVSDEQYF.

The rearrangement joins TRBV5-4 to TRBJ1-4; D is possibly TRBD1 (5 bases). CDR3 length: 15 residues. With 2 bases removed from V and 4 bases from J, the gap between germline ends came to 12 bases. CDR1 and CDR2 (germline): SGHNT, YYREEE (reference sequence). In nucleotides, the CDR3 is TGTGCCAGCAGCTTCCGGGACGGAAGTAATGAAAAACTGTTTTTT. Its translation is CASSFRDGSNEKLFF.

V is TRBV20-1 and J is TRBJ1-1; D ambiguous. The V gene lost 3 bases and the J gene lost 3 bases, with 17 bases spanning the gap. CDR3 length: 15 residues. Germline CDR1 reads DFQATT; CDR2 reads SNEGSKA (reference sequence). The CDR3 DNA follows: TGCAGTGCTAGTGTGATGGCAGGATCTTACACTGAAGCTTTCTTT. Translated: CSASVMAGSYTEAFF.

This rearrangement joins TRBV5-1 to TRBJ1-3; D unresolved. This CDR3 is built from 14 residues. Germline CDR1 SGHRS, CDR2 YFSETQ. V was trimmed by 0 bases and J by 2 bases, leaving 6 bases between them. The CDR3 coding sequence is TGCGCCAGCAGCTTGGGAGGAGCTGGAAACACCATATATTTT. Its translation is CASSLGGAGNTIYF. Based on the CDR3 plus reference TRBV5-1 and TRBJ1-3, the full variable domain is KAGVTQTPRYLIKTRGQQVTLSCSPISGHRSVSWYQQTPGQGLQFLFEYFSETQRNKGNFPGRFSGRQFSNSRSEMNVSTLELGDSALYLCASSLGGAGNTIYFGEGSWLTVV.